Shown below are 27 T cell receptor beta chains from a single sample sequenced in a study of human CD8 memory T cell subsets. Investigators built TCR beta libraries using UMI-labeled 5' RACE. With the 5' RACE reads reprocessed, TCRdb shows one record per CDR3 protein and no DNA. The table for this sample gives 9,500 to 12,000 distinct CDR3 sequences. Sequencing was performed on CD8+ T cells from PBMCs. These receptors were obtained from a human donor in good health.

The gene calls are TRBV6-5 and TRBJ2-5; lacking DNA, the TRBD2 call made by TCRdb goes unchecked. This CDR3 comprises 15 residues. Per germline, CDR1 MNHEY and CDR2 SVGAGI. Here the CDR3 reads CASSLTGTSEETQYF.

The chain employs TRBV12-3 or TRBV12-4 and TRBJ2-2; TCRdb picks TRBD1, but there is no DNA to check that call. The CDR3 length is 13 residues. The CDR3: CAIQGARTGELFF.

The rearrangement uses TRBV5-1 and TRBJ1-1. Germline values: CDR1 SGHRS, CDR2 YFSETQ. The CDR3 totals 16 residues. CDR3: CASSLGLAYGDTEAFF.

V gene TRBV11-3 combines with J gene TRBJ2-1. This CDR3 spans 17 amino acids. Looked up from germline, CDR1 is SGHNT and CDR2 is YENEEA. CDR3 residues: CASSSLTGGSSYNEQFF.

The chain joins TRBV2 to TRBJ2-7; TCRdb proposes TRBD2, but this gene call is untestable without DNA. The CDR3 runs to 12 residues. From germline, CDR1 is SNHLY and CDR2 FYNNEI. CDR3 in amino acids: CAINIRGGEQYF.

This chain connects TRBV12-3 or TRBV12-4 to TRBJ2-4; checking the TCRdb D call of TRBD2 is not possible without DNA. The CDR3 sequence is 14 residues long. The CDR3 is CASGKSLAKNIQYF.

This chain connects TRBV7-6 to TRBJ2-5; TCRdb picks TRBD1, but there is no DNA to check that call. The CDR3 is 15 residues long. Germline V gives CDR1 SGHVS, CDR2 FNYEAQ. The CDR3 loop is CASSLARDGQETQYF. The full variable domain, completed using reference TRBV7-6 and TRBJ2-5, is GAGVSQSPRYKVTKRGQDVALRCDPISGHVSLYWYRQALGQGPEFLTYFNYEAQQDKSGLPNDRFSAERPEGSISTLTIQRTEQRDSAMYRCASSLARDGQETQYFGPGTRLLVL.

This sequence joins TRBV10-3 and TRBJ2-2; TCRdb's D call of TRBD2 is untestable without DNA. The germline CDR1 and CDR2 sequences are ENHRY and SYGVKD. There are 14 residues in the CDR3. The CDR3 loop is CAISGGSNTGELFF.

This sequence joins TRBV6-2 or TRBV6-3 and TRBJ2-1; with no DNA, the TCRdb D assignment of TRBD2 cannot be verified. CDR3 size: 16 residues. Germline assignment: CDR1 MNHEY and CDR2 SVGEGT. This chain's CDR3 is CASSYEASGSYNEQFF.

The J gene is TRBJ1-5, the V gene TRBV6-6; there is no DNA to check the TCRdb D call of TRBD1. The CDR3 has 15 residues. Germline loops: CDR1 MNHNY, CDR2 SVGAGI (reference sequence). The CDR3: CASSPGTVPPQPQHF.

V is TRBV3-1 and J is TRBJ2-2. The CDR3 runs to 13 residues. CDR1 LGHDT and CDR2 YNNKEL come from the germline V gene (reference sequence). CDR3 sequence reads: CASSHAAIGELFF.

This chain connects TRBV4-3 to TRBJ2-5. This CDR3 comprises 14 residues. The germline V gene has CDR1 LGHNA and CDR2 YSLEER. The CDR3 is CASSQDGVQETQYF.

The V call is TRBV12-3 or TRBV12-4, the J call TRBJ2-1. The CDR3 runs 15 residues. CDR3 in amino acids: CASSSSDGSYNEQFF.

The chain links TRBV30 to TRBJ2-1; the D gene TCRdb calls, TRBD1, cannot be checked with no DNA. CDR3 length: 12 amino acids. Germline CDR1 is GTSNPN and CDR2 is SVGIG (reference sequence). The CDR3: CAWSLTDNEQFF. Combining the CDR3 with reference TRBV30 and TRBJ2-1 gives the whole variable domain SQTIHQWPATLVQPVGSPLSLECTVEGTSNPNLYWYRQAAGRGLQLLFYSVGIGQISSEVPQNLSASRPQDRQFILSSKKLLLSDSGFYLCAWSLTDNEQFFGPGTRLTVL.

V and J are TRBV7-9 and TRBJ1-5; as DNA is missing, the TRBD1 call by TCRdb cannot be tested. There are 12 residues in the CDR3. Germline CDR1 is SEHNR and CDR2 is FQNEAQ (reference sequence). This CDR3 is CASSEEGTPQHF.

The chain has TRBV9 and TRBJ2-1. This CDR3 is 11 amino acids long. Germline CDR1 reads SGDLS; CDR2 reads YYNGEE. The CDR3 spells CASSSDRVLFF.

Considering frequency, this clonotype is medium-sized. V gene TRBV6-5 combines with J gene TRBJ2-2; TCRdb's assignment of TRBD1 cannot be checked, as there is no DNA. CDR3 length equals 15 residues. Germline CDR1 reads MNHEY; CDR2 reads SVGAGI. The CDR3 region is CASSRTLTGFGELFF.

The rearrangement links TRBV11-2 to TRBJ2-5; TCRdb names TRBD1, which stays unverified in the absence of DNA. In germline, CDR1 is SGHAT, CDR2 FQNNGV. This CDR3 is built from 15 residues. CDR3 residues: CASSLVEDRGETQYF. Looking up the rest from reference TRBV11-2 and TRBJ2-5 gives the full variable domain: EAGVAQSPRYKIIEKRQSVAFWCNPISGHATLYWYQQILGQGPKLLIQFQNNGVVDDSQLPKDRFSAERLKGVDSTLKIQPAKLEDSAVYLCASSLVEDRGETQYFGPGTRLLVL.

By frequency, this clonotype registers medium-sized. CDR3 amino acids: CASSPRAGYTF. The rearrangement joins TRBV23-1 to TRBJ1-2. TRBV23-1 falls under the ORF class, with uncertain function. The CDR3 is 11 amino acids.

This chain joins TRBV7-3 and TRBJ2-1; TCRdb's D call, TRBD1, is unchecked because there is no DNA. Germline CDR1 is SGHTA and CDR2 is FQGTGA. This CDR3 has 15 residues. CDR3 sequence: CASSLEGFTYNEQFF. The variable domain in full, completed from reference TRBV7-3 and TRBJ2-1, reads GAGVSQTPSNKVTEKGKYVELRCDPISGHTALYWYRQSLGQGPEFLIYFQGTGAADDSGLPNDRFFAVRPEGSVSTLKIQRTERGDSAVYLCASSLEGFTYNEQFFGPGTRLTVL.

The chain employs TRBV27 and TRBJ2-1; TCRdb proposes TRBD2, but this gene call is untestable without DNA. The CDR3 sequence is 15 residues long. Germline CDR1 is MNHEY and CDR2 is SMNVEV (reference sequence). The chain's CDR3 is CASSLWAGARDEQFF.

The genes are TRBV20-1 and TRBJ2-3; TCRdb's D call of TRBD1 is untestable without DNA. Germline V gene data show CDR1 as DFQATT and CDR2 as SNEGSKA (reference sequence). This CDR3 region has 14 residues. The CDR3 sequence is CSAREDRFTDTQYF.

The chain recombines TRBV14 with TRBJ2-5; TCRdb's D call, TRBD2, is unchecked because there is no DNA. The CDR3 runs to 17 residues. Germline V lookup: CDR1 SGHDN, CDR2 FVKESK. CDR3 loop: CASSDRTSGGHQETQYF.

The genes are TRBV20-1 and TRBJ2-7; TCRdb returns TRBD2, unconfirmable since there is no DNA. Germline values: CDR1 DFQATT, CDR2 SNEGSKA (reference sequence). The CDR3 contains 15 residues. CDR3 loop: CSASTGTSYSYEQYF.

This clonotype is medium-sized by frequency. V gene TRBV25-1 combines with J gene TRBJ1-2. From germline, CDR1 is MGHDK and CDR2 SYGVNS. The CDR3 is 12 residues long. The CDR3 protein is CASSEWTDGYTF.

This chain uses TRBV2 with TRBJ2-1. CDR3 length equals 14 residues. CDR1 is SNHLY, CDR2 FYNNEI, per germline. This CDR3 is CASSGGLSKDEQFF. The whole variable domain, filled in from reference TRBV2 and TRBJ2-1, reads EPEVTQTPSHQVTQMGQEVILRCVPISNHLYFYWYRQILGQKVEFLVSFYNNEISEKSEIFDDQFSVERPDGSNFTLKIRSTKLEDSAMYFCASSGGLSKDEQFFGPGTRLTVL.

This clonotype is labeled medium-sized based on frequency. The chain is built from TRBV5-1 and TRBJ2-7; without DNA, the TCRdb call of TRBD2 cannot be checked. Per the germline V gene, CDR1 is SGHRS and CDR2 is YFSETQ. This CDR3 comprises 12 residues. The chain's CDR3 is CASSLNPREQYF.